This is a list of T cell receptor beta chains from one sample in a study of blood T cell repertoires in COVID-19. Data came from immunoSEQ multiplex PCR; TCRdb stores just in-frame clones and leaves some out. The data show a few hundred thousand clones, 80% to 90% seen once. The sequencing sample was made of peripheral blood. Receptor source: a man aged 25 to 40 with acute or convalescent COVID-19. The CDR3 runs from the conserved cysteine through the conserved F or W. The D gene is left open where the match is weak. A row's size may be missing; if present it is once, few, many or a size class.

cdr3_aa	cdr3_nt	clone_size	d_call	v_call	j_call
CASSYPSGGTDTQYF	TGTGCCAGCAGTTACCCTAGCGGGGGTACAGATACGCAGTATTTT	.	TRBD2	TRBV6-2/TRBV6-3	TRBJ2-3
CASTSLVLAANTGELFF	TGCGCCAGCACCTCTCTGGTTCTAGCGGCGAACACCGGGGAGCTGTTTTTT	.	TRBD2	TRBV5-1	TRBJ2-2
CASSIVAGADEQYF	TGTGCCAGTAGTATTGTAGCGGGAGCGGATGAGCAGTACTTC	.	TRBD2	TRBV19	TRBJ2-7
CASSPGLADTQYF	TGTGCCAGCTCACCGGGTCTAGCGGATACGCAGTATTTT	.	.	TRBV18	TRBJ2-3
CASRTLAGVKSSYNEQFF	TGTGCCAGCAGAACTCTAGCGGGGGTGAAGAGCTCCTACAATGAGCAGTTCTTC	once	TRBD2	TRBV11-2	TRBJ2-1
CASSLDRINGYTF	TGTGCCAGCAGTTTGGACAGGATTAATGGCTACACCTTC	.	TRBD1	TRBV28	TRBJ1-2
CASSRTSGNTGELFF	TGCGCCAGCAGCCGGACTAGCGGGAACACCGGGGAGCTGTTTTTT	.	TRBD2	TRBV5-1	TRBJ2-2
CAWSRGVPGKDTQYF	TGTGCCTGGAGTCGCGGGGTCCCGGGAAAAGATACGCAGTATTTT	once	.	TRBV30	TRBJ2-3
CASTPRQGNSPLHF	TGTGCCAGCACCCCTCGGCAGGGCAACTCACCCCTCCACTTT	.	.	TRBV6-5	TRBJ1-6
CASSFSGAQPQHF	TGTGCCAGCAGTTTCTCAGGGGCTCAGCCCCAGCATTTT	.	.	TRBV12-3/TRBV12-4	TRBJ1-5
CASSLGTVNYGYTF	TGCGCCAGCAGCCTGGGGACAGTTAACTATGGCTACACCTTC	.	TRBD1	TRBV4-1	TRBJ1-2
CASSLIRGRGYGYTF	TGTGCCAGCAGCTTGATTAGGGGGAGAGGCTATGGCTACACCTTC	.	.	TRBV7-9	TRBJ1-2
CASSQAPGVYNEQFF	TGTGCCAGCAGCCAAGCCCCGGGAGTATACAATGAGCAGTTCTTC	.	.	TRBV3-1/TRBV3-2	TRBJ2-1
CASSSQGANSPLHF	TGTGCCAGCAGTTCCCAGGGGGCTAATTCACCCCTCCACTTT	.	TRBD1	TRBV28	TRBJ1-6
CASSLRDRGNTIYF	TGTGCCAGCAGCTTGCGCGACAGGGGAAACACCATATATTTT	.	.	TRBV5-5	TRBJ1-3
CASSPGTLQINEQFF	TGCGCCAGCAGTCCCGGGACTCTCCAGATCAATGAGCAGTTCTTC	.	.	TRBV5-1	TRBJ2-1
CASSPSGGGRNSGNTIYF	TGTGCCAGCAGCCCTTCGGGAGGGGGAAGGAACTCTGGAAACACCATATATTTT	.	.	TRBV5-4	TRBJ1-3
CASSLRQRANTGELFF	TGTGCCAGCAGTTTACGACAGCGAGCGAACACCGGGGAGCTGTTTTTT	.	.	TRBV27	TRBJ2-2
CAISGGGVRGARTDTQYF	TGTGCCATCAGTGGAGGGGGGGTAAGAGGGGCGCGCACAGATACGCAGTATTTT	.	.	TRBV10-3	TRBJ2-3
CASSGSPTGGYSNQPQHF	TGTGCCAGTAGTGGTTCCCCGACAGGGGGGTATAGCAATCAGCCCCAGCATTTT	once	TRBD1	TRBV19	TRBJ1-5
CASTTGQDREAFF	TGTGCCAGCACCACGGGACAAGACCGAGAAGCTTTCTTT	.	.	TRBV11-2	TRBJ1-1
CASPGLFVGGELFF	TGTGCCAGCCCAGGACTATTTGTAGGCGGGGAGCTGTTTTTT	.	.	TRBV7-9	TRBJ2-2
CASRSDRNSYNEQFF	TGTGCCAGCAGATCAGACAGGAACTCCTACAATGAGCAGTTCTTC	once	.	TRBV2	TRBJ2-1
CASSLGQGFNYGYTF	TGTGCCAGCAGCTTGGGACAGGGCTTTAACTATGGCTACACCTTC	.	TRBD1	TRBV3-1/TRBV3-2	TRBJ1-2
CASSVSGGTLTDTQYF	TGTGCCAGCAGCGTTAGCGGGGGGACGCTCACAGATACGCAGTATTTT	.	TRBD2	TRBV9	TRBJ2-3
CASTGLAGEETQYF	TGTGCCAGCACGGGTCTAGCGGGGGAAGAGACCCAGTACTTC	.	TRBD2	TRBV28	TRBJ2-5
CASSKTQGAGELFF	TGTGCCAGCAGCAAAACACAGGGGGCCGGGGAGCTGTTTTTT	.	TRBD1	TRBV5-6	TRBJ2-2
CASSDTQGVAYEQYF	TGTGCCAGCAGTGATACTCAGGGGGTCGCCTACGAGCAGTACTTC	.	TRBD1	TRBV6-1	TRBJ2-7
CASSVARQDDGYTF	TGTGCCAGCAGCGTTGCCCGACAGGACGATGGCTACACCTTC	.	.	TRBV9	TRBJ1-2
CASSFRRDGAETQYF	TGTGCCAGCAGTTTCCGGCGGGATGGGGCGGAGACCCAGTACTTC	.	.	TRBV27	TRBJ2-5
CASRIAGGRYTQYF	TGTGCCAGCAGAATAGCGGGGGGGCGGTATACGCAGTATTTT	once	TRBD2	TRBV6-5	TRBJ2-3
CASSHRRLAGGSYNEQFF	TGTGCCAGCAGCCATCGGAGATTAGCGGGAGGATCCTACAATGAGCAGTTCTTC	.	TRBD2	TRBV14	TRBJ2-1
CALTGNTEAFF	TGTGCCTTAACAGGGAACACTGAAGCTTTCTTT	.	.	TRBV30	TRBJ1-1
CASSLVRDRPYNEQFF	TGTGCCAGCAGCTTAGTAAGGGACAGGCCCTACAATGAGCAGTTCTTC	.	TRBD1	TRBV11-2	TRBJ2-1
CASSSGTGAYEQYF	TGCGCCAGCAGCTCCGGGACAGGGGCCTACGAGCAGTACTTC	.	TRBD1	TRBV5-1	TRBJ2-7